This T cell receptor beta chain was identified in a study of blood T cells in healthy people across ages. Peripheral blood was drawn, approximately 10 milliliters per donor. A sample-barcoded 5' primer and a J-beta primer mix were used in a second PCR of about 7 to 11 cycles. A template-switch adaptor containing 12 random nucleotides labeled each cDNA molecule. At least 2.5 million CDR3-containing paired-end reads were obtained per sample. MiXCR, applied by TCRdb to the 5' RACE reads, yields one record per CDR3 protein. Here the sample spans hundreds of thousands of distinct CDR3 sequences, about 42% being singletons. Whole-study results and caveats: As naive T cell percentage varied, TCR beta diversity correlated strongly with it.

Notes on this clonotype: What it recognizes is unknown.

This receptor was identified in a man in his 60s in good health. The specimen sequenced was blood.

The CDR3 region has the DNA TGCAGTGGAGGGTCCTCCTACGAGCAGTACTTC. Its translation: CSGGSSYEQYF. The J gene is TRBJ2-7, the V gene TRBV20-1; tentative D call: TRBD2 (5 bases). The V gene's germline CDR1 is DFQATT and CDR2 SNEGSKA (reference sequence). This CDR3 is built from 11 residues. Trimming left V 7 bases short and J 0 bases short, with 7 bases between.